This entry lists 27 T cell receptor beta chains sequenced from one sample in a study of T cell changes during pregnancy in multiple sclerosis. Sequenced by immunoSEQ multiplex PCR; TCRdb stores in-frame clones only, minus some. The sample lists more than 50,000 clones; roughly 94% were seen once. The input for sequencing was CD8+ T cells from peripheral blood mononuclear cells, taken after pregnancy. Every receptor here comes from a female donor with multiple sclerosis, enrolled in a pregnancy study.

J is TRBJ2-5 and V is TRBV2; no firm D call. Per the germline V gene, CDR1 is SNHLY and CDR2 is FYNNEI. V lost 0 bases, J lost 5 bases, and 7 bases lay in between. The CDR3 is 13 amino acids. The CDR3 nucleotides are TGTGCCAGCAGTGAAGCCGGGTGGGAGACCCAGTACTTC. Translation gives CASSEAGWETQYF.

CDR3 DNA sequence: TGTGCCAGCGGCGGAGAGGGGGCTGAAGCTTTCTTT. Residues: CASGGEGAEAFF. The chain is built from TRBV9 and TRBJ1-1; TRBD1 might be the D (6 bases). V lost 7 bases to trimming and J lost 6 bases, with 13 bases between them. Germline-derived CDR1 and CDR2 are SGDLS and YYNGEE. This CDR3 comprises 12 residues.

CDR3 DNA: TGCGCCAGCAGCCAAGAGGCGGGAGGATACAATGAGCAGTTCTTC. Translated, it gives CASSQEAGGYNEQFF. The gene calls are TRBV4-3 and TRBJ2-1; TRBD2 matches 8 bases. The CDR3 has 15 amino acids. From germline, CDR1 is LGHNA and CDR2 YSLEER. The V segment lost 0 bases and the J segment 4 bases; nucleotides outside the gene matches: 2.

The chain has TRBV6-1 and TRBJ2-7, with D tentatively TRBD2 (5 bases). The ends were cut back, 6 bases at V and 3 bases at J, with 15 bases in the middle. This CDR3 region has 14 residues. CDR1 is MNHNS and CDR2 is SASEGT in the germline V gene. CDR3 loop: CASRPRGDSYEQYF. In DNA form, the CDR3 reads TGTGCCAGCAGGCCCCGGGGAGATAGCTACGAGCAGTACTTC.

The chain joins TRBV27 to TRBJ1-5, with a possible D match to TRBD1 (5 bases). The CDR3 has 15 amino acids. The V gene lost 4 bases and the J gene lost 2 bases, with 12 bases spanning the gap. Germline V gene data show CDR1 as MNHEY and CDR2 as SMNVEV (reference sequence). CDR3 region: CASSSGGRGNQPQHF. As DNA, the CDR3 is TGTGCCAGCAGTTCCGGGGGACGGGGCAATCAGCCCCAGCATTTT.

The chain employs TRBV4-3 and TRBJ2-1, with D tentatively TRBD2 (6 bases). CDR1 is LGHNA, CDR2 YSLEER, per germline. The CDR3 covers 17 residues. V lost 0 bases and J 4 bases, leaving 16 bases between the germline ends. Here the CDR3 DNA reads TGCGCCAGCAGCCAAGATCCGGAGGGAGCGTTATACAATGAGCAGTTCTTC. As protein: CASSQDPEGALYNEQFF.

This sequence joins TRBV19 and TRBJ2-1, with TRBD2 identical over 9 bases. The ends lost 1 base at V and 7 bases at J; junction bases unmatched: 5. Germline CDR1 is LNHDA and CDR2 is SQIVND (reference sequence). The CDR3 sequence is 15 residues long. CDR3 amino acids: CASSIVAGARNEQFF. CDR3 DNA sequence: TGTGCCAGTAGTATAGTAGCGGGAGCTAGAAATGAGCAGTTCTTC.

The chain combines TRBV19 with TRBJ1-1; perhaps TRBD1 as D (5 bases). V was clipped by 3 bases and J by 11 bases, with 16 bases between them. The V gene's germline CDR1 is LNHDA and CDR2 SQIVND (reference sequence). The CDR3 sequence is 13 residues long. In DNA, the CDR3 is TGTGCCAGTAGTATCTTCGGGACTCAGACGGCTTTCTTT. Its protein product is CASSIFGTQTAFF.

The V and J genes are TRBV4-1 and TRBJ1-2, with TRBD1 matching over 7 bases. Germline assignment: CDR1 MGHRA and CDR2 YSYEKL. This CDR3 has 14 residues. The junction had 1 base not matched to a gene; V was cut back by 0 bases and J by 3 bases. CDR3 region: CASSQDQGDYGYTF. For the CDR3, the DNA is TGCGCCAGCAGCCAAGATCAGGGGGACTATGGCTACACCTTC.

V usage is TRBV5-1 and J usage is TRBJ2-7; the match to TRBD2 covers 14 bases. The ends lost 7 bases at V and 4 bases at J; junction bases unmatched: 7. Germline V gives CDR1 SGHRS, CDR2 YFSETQ. The CDR3 runs 15 residues. The CDR3 DNA follows: TGCGCCAGCGGGGGGACTAGCGGGAGTTTATACGAGCAGTACTTC. Protein: CASGGTSGSLYEQYF.

This clone was detected only once. The chain links TRBV4-1 to TRBJ2-3; 7 bases agree with TRBD1. The CDR3 sequence is 16 residues long. Germline CDR1 MGHRA, CDR2 YSYEKL. V was clipped by 1 base and J by 1 base; unmatched bases: 5. CDR3 DNA sequence: TGCGCCAGCAGCCAAGCCCTGGACAGGCGCACAGATACGCAGTATTTT. This encodes CASSQALDRRTDTQYF.

This chain links TRBV28 with TRBJ2-3; TRBD1 matches at 7 bases. The CDR3 runs 15 residues. Trimming removed 7 bases from V and 0 bases from J; junction bases left unmatched: 7. Germline V lookup: CDR1 MDHEN, CDR2 SYDVKM. CDR3 sequence (DNA): TGTGCCAGCACTAATCGGGACAGTAGCACAGATACGCAGTATTTT. Its protein is CASTNRDSSTDTQYF.

The rearrangement joins TRBV29-1 to TRBJ2-7; TRBD1 matches 8 bases. The V segment lost 0 bases and the J segment 7 bases; nucleotides outside the gene matches: 2. The CDR3 spans 12 residues. CDR1 SQVTM and CDR2 ANQGSEA come from the germline V gene. The CDR3 sequence is CSVEDTGGEQYF. CDR3 in DNA: TGCAGCGTTGAAGATACAGGGGGAGAGCAGTACTTC.

The chain joins TRBV6-1 to TRBJ2-1, with a tentative D call TRBD2 (6 bases). Deletions cut 4 bases from V and 4 bases from J, with 17 bases between. The CDR3 runs to 16 residues. Germline CDR1 and CDR2: MNHNS and SASEGT. CDR3 coding DNA: TGTGCCAGCAGTGTACTAGCTAGCGCGCTATACAATGAGCAGTTCTTC. The encoded protein is CASSVLASALYNEQFF.

CDR3 protein: CASSSWGLAGEQYF. For the CDR3, the DNA is TGTGCCAGCAGCTCCTGGGGGCTTGCGGGCGAGCAGTACTTC. The chain employs TRBV7-3 and TRBJ2-7; weak D call: TRBD1 (6 bases). V dropped 4 bases and J dropped 6 bases, with 16 bases sitting between them. The CDR3 spans 14 residues. CDR1 SGHTA and CDR2 FQGTGA come from the germline V gene.

This chain links TRBV5-6 with TRBJ2-3; TRBD1 aligns across 10 bases. The CDR3 consists of 16 residues. Germline values: CDR1 SGHDT, CDR2 YYEEEE. J gave up 1 base and V 4 bases, and 6 bases lay outside the gene matches. CDR3 in DNA: TGTGCCAGCAGCCCGGGAGGACAGGGGGGCACAGATACGCAGTATTTT. Translating it yields CASSPGGQGGTDTQYF.

The chain couples TRBV10-1 to TRBJ2-5; maybe TRBD1 (6 bases). CDR3 length equals 15 residues. From germline, CDR1 is WNHNN and CDR2 SYGVQD (reference sequence). The ends were cut back, 1 base at V and 4 bases at J, with 13 bases in the middle. CDR3 protein: CASSEYGQTTETQYF. In nucleotides, the CDR3 is TGCGCCAGCAGTGAGTACGGACAGACTACAGAGACCCAGTACTTC.

The rearrangement links TRBV11-2 to TRBJ2-7; the match to TRBD2 covers 9 bases. The V segment lost 5 bases and the J segment 0 bases; nucleotides outside the gene matches: 2. Germline assignment: CDR1 SGHAT and CDR2 FQNNGV. The CDR3 runs 14 residues. CDR3 DNA sequence: TGTGCCAGCAGCATTAGCGGGAGCTCCTACGAGCAGTACTTC. It is translated as CASSISGSSYEQYF.

The chain has TRBV6-4 and TRBJ2-1, with D possibly matching TRBD2 (7 bases). This CDR3 region has 16 residues. Germline V lookup: CDR1 MRHNA, CDR2 SNTAGT. Trimming stripped 2 bases from V and 4 bases from J, with 15 bases between. Here the CDR3 reads CASSDQEGGPYNEQFF. CDR3 nucleotide sequence: TGTGCCAGCAGTGACCAGGAGGGGGGGCCTTACAATGAGCAGTTCTTC.

The chain carries TRBV27 and TRBJ2-7, with D perhaps TRBD2 (7 bases). CDR1 and CDR2 from the germline V gene are MNHEY and SMNVEV (reference sequence). The CDR3 extends over 14 amino acids. The V and J ends lost 0 bases and 5 bases respectively, with 11 bases between them. The CDR3 region has the DNA TGTGCCAGCAGTTTATCGGCGCGGGGGCACGAGCAGTACTTC. Translating gives CASSLSARGHEQYF.

The J gene is TRBJ1-1, the V gene TRBV4-1; D remains ambiguous. This CDR3 has 14 amino acids. Germline V lookup: CDR1 MGHRA, CDR2 YSYEKL. V was shortened by 8 bases and J by 0 bases, with 13 bases between the two germline ends. For the CDR3, the DNA is TGCGCCAGCCGCGATGGAGGTTTGAACACTGAAGCTTTCTTT. The encoded protein is CASRDGGLNTEAFF.

The chain couples TRBV2 to TRBJ2-3; D is uncertain. The CDR3 is 16 amino acids. V dropped 5 bases and J dropped 2 bases, with 17 bases sitting between them. In germline, CDR1 is SNHLY, CDR2 FYNNEI. CDR3 DNA sequence: TGTGCCAGCAGTCCTTCACCCTCCCAGATCACAGATACGCAGTATTTT. Protein: CASSPSPSQITDTQYF.

The gene calls are TRBV27 and TRBJ2-7, with D possibly matching TRBD1 (5 bases). The V and J ends lost 5 bases and 4 bases respectively, with 6 bases between them. Germline V gives CDR1 MNHEY, CDR2 SMNVEV (reference sequence). The CDR3 covers 11 residues. CDR3 in DNA: TGTGCCAGCAGTCAGGGATACGAGCAGTACTTC. Its protein is CASSQGYEQYF.

V usage is TRBV7-8 and J usage is TRBJ2-4; a weak D match, TRBD1 (5 bases). V dropped 5 bases and J dropped 0 bases, with 14 bases sitting between them. CDR1 SGHVS and CDR2 FQNEAQ come from the germline V gene. The CDR3 extends over 16 amino acids. This CDR3 reads CASSGRWGRAKNIQYF. The CDR3, as DNA: TGTGCCAGCAGCGGTCGCTGGGGCAGAGCCAAAAACATTCAGTACTTC.

The chain employs TRBV4-1 and TRBJ2-3; 8 bases line up with TRBD2. Unmatched junction bases numbered 17, after V lost 3 bases and J lost 9 bases. The CDR3 is 17 amino acids. Looked up from germline, CDR1 is MGHRA and CDR2 is YSYEKL. The CDR3 DNA reads TGCGCCAGCAGCCAGACCCCCGGACTAGCAGAGGGGGTCACGCAGTATTTT. Its protein product is CASSQTPGLAEGVTQYF.

The chain couples TRBV6-1 to TRBJ2-5, with D uncertain. The V end was cut by 5 bases, the J end by 5 bases, with 6 bases between. The CDR3 loop spans 11 amino acids. The germline gives CDR1 MNHNS, CDR2 SASEGT. The CDR3 here is CASSLLETQYF. As DNA, the CDR3 is TGTGCCAGCAGTTTACTGGAGACCCAGTACTTC.

As for this clone: Other DNA sequences from this sample encode an identical CDR3 as well. This sequence joins TRBV27 and TRBJ2-7; D perhaps matches TRBD2 (6 bases). Germline values: CDR1 MNHEY, CDR2 SMNVEV (reference sequence). Between the trimmed V and J ends, which lost 3 bases and 1 base, there was a span of 10 bases. CDR3 length: 14 amino acids. CDR3 DNA sequence: TGTGCCAGCAGTTTGGCCAGCGGGTCCTACGAGCAGTACTTC. Amino acids: CASSLASGSYEQYF.